One sample yielded the 25 T cell receptor beta chains listed below, sequenced in a study of identical twins (dated by TCRdb to 2016 to 2017). Receptor amplification or capture employed 5' RACE. The instrument given in TCRdb is Illumina HiSeq 2000. The raw public data were reprocessed by TCRdb itself: fastp quality trimming at Q25, MiXCR clonotype calling, in-frame beta chains only. Identical CDR3 proteins give one entry, which carries the most common genes and DNA. The sample includes some 1,600,000 distinct CDR3 sequences, with less than 40% observed a single time. The biggest ten clones account for about 0.25% of the sample. Sequencing was carried out using cord blood. The receptors come from a newborn girl in good health.

The rearrangement links TRBV20-1 to TRBJ2-3, with a weak D call TRBD2 (5 bases). The CDR3 runs to 14 residues. Trimming removed 0 bases from V and 1 base from J, with 8 bases in between. Germline assignment: CDR1 DFQATT and CDR2 SNEGSKA (reference sequence). CDR3 sequence reads: CSARDRRGTDTQYF. CDR3 nucleotide sequence: TGCAGTGCTAGAGACCGGCGGGGCACAGATACGCAGTATTTT.

The chain links TRBV20-1 to TRBJ2-1; 11 bases match TRBD2. The J call is uncertain, as TRBJ2-7 better fits the DNA end. The CDR3 has 16 residues. Germline values: CDR1 DFQATT, CDR2 SNEGSKA (reference sequence). In DNA, the CDR3 is TGCAGTGCTCGGACTAGCGGGTTTTCCTCCTACAATGAGCAGTACTTC. It translates to CSARTSGFSSYNEQYF.

This clonotype was recorded once. A much bigger clone sits one base away, suggesting this may be a read error. V and J are TRBV7-9 and TRBJ2-7; tentatively, D is TRBD2 (6 bases). V gave up 2 bases and J gave up 2 bases, with 13 bases separating them. The CDR3 consists of 15 residues. Germline values: CDR1 SEHNR, CDR2 FQNEAQ (reference sequence). DNA of the CDR3: TGTGCCAGCAGCTTAAGCCAGGGACTCCCCTACGAGCAGTACTTC. Amino acids: CASSLSQGLPYEQYF. Combining the CDR3 with reference TRBV7-9 and TRBJ2-7 gives the whole variable domain DTGVSQNPRHKITKRGQNVTFRCDPISEHNRLYWYRQTLGQGPEFLTYFQNEAQLEKSRLLSDRFSAERPKGSFSTLEIQRTEQGDSAMYLCASSLSQGLPYEQYFGPGTRLTVT.

The chain combines TRBV6-1 with TRBJ2-1; TRBD2 matches at 10 bases. Germline values: CDR1 MNHNS, CDR2 SASEGT. This CDR3 contains 13 residues. After removal of 8 bases from V and 8 bases from J, the junction contained 6 bases not matched to a gene. The CDR3 sequence is CASGAGGPDEQFF. The CDR3 nucleotides read TGTGCCAGCGGAGCGGGAGGGCCCGATGAGCAGTTCTTC.

This clonotype was found once. The rearrangement uses TRBV2 and TRBJ2-1, with D tentatively TRBD2 (6 bases). The J call is doubtful: the DNA matches TRBJ2-7 better. The CDR3 extends over 17 amino acids. Germline CDR1 SNHLY, CDR2 FYNNEI. CDR3 DNA sequence: TGTGCCAGCAGTGAATTACGCGGGATGAGCTCCTACAATGAGCAGTACTTC. Translated: CASSELRGMSSYNEQYF.

The table lists this clonotype with a few counts. The chain employs TRBV3-1 and TRBJ1-2; weak D call: TRBD1 (5 bases). Trimming removed 6 bases from V and 7 bases from J, with 18 bases in between. Germline CDR1 is LGHDT and CDR2 is YNNKEL (reference sequence). The CDR3 covers 14 residues. The CDR3 sequence: CASRDKGQISGYTF. CDR3 DNA sequence: TGTGCCAGCAGGGACAAGGGCCAGATCTCTGGCTACACCTTC.

This clonotype was observed many times. The rearrangement joins TRBV6-6 to TRBJ1-2, with D perhaps TRBD1 (5 bases). V was cut by 0 bases and J by 6 bases, with 11 bases left in between. Germline CDR1 and CDR2: MNHNY and SVGAGI (reference sequence). There are 14 residues in the CDR3. CDR3 region: CASSYSMGGNGYTF. The CDR3 bases are TGTGCCAGCAGTTACTCGATGGGGGGTAATGGCTACACCTTC.

V usage is TRBV20-1 and J usage is TRBJ1-2; a weak D match, TRBD1 (5 bases). Per germline, CDR1 DFQATT and CDR2 SNEGSKA (reference sequence). The CDR3 contains 14 residues. V lost 0 bases and J 4 bases, leaving 12 bases between the germline ends. The CDR3 nucleotides are TGCAGTGCTAGAGATCGCAACAGGCCCTATGGCTACACCTTC. This translates into CSARDRNRPYGYTF.

The rearrangement joins TRBV28 to TRBJ2-7; D gene unclear. The V and J ends lost 5 bases and 2 bases respectively, with 19 bases between them. The CDR3 spans 16 residues. Looked up from germline, CDR1 is MDHEN and CDR2 is SYDVKM. The CDR3 DNA sequence: TGTGCCAGCAGTCCACCCTTGGGCCCTCGGCCCTACGAGCAGTACTTC. This gives the protein CASSPPLGPRPYEQYF.

This clonotype appeared a few times. The rearrangement links TRBV30 to TRBJ1-2; D remains ambiguous. Germline V gene sequence: CDR1 GTSNPN, CDR2 SVGIG (reference sequence). The CDR3 is 15 amino acids. V gave up 0 bases and J gave up 0 bases, with 11 bases separating them. Here the CDR3 reads CAWSVPDPTNYGYTF. CDR3 sequence (DNA): TGTGCCTGGAGTGTACCCGACCCCACTAACTATGGCTACACCTTC.

This chain's CDR3 is CASGTVNSPLHF. The CDR3 bases are TGTGCCAGCGGTACGGTTAATTCACCCCTCCACTTT. The V call is TRBV27, the J call TRBJ1-6; D gene unclear. V lost 8 bases, J lost 6 bases, and 8 bases lay in between. The CDR3 spans 12 residues. Germline loops: CDR1 MNHEY, CDR2 SMNVEV (reference sequence).

In its sample, this clonotype was seen once. This chain connects TRBV4-1 to TRBJ2-1; 11 nucleotides line up with TRBD2. The trim removed 1 base at V and 10 bases at J, leaving 6 bases unmatched. CDR3 size: 15 residues. The germline V gene has CDR1 MGHRA and CDR2 YSYEKL. In DNA, the CDR3 is TGCGCCAGCAGCCAAGTGTCTAGCGGGAGGTACGAGCAGTTCTTC. Translation gives CASSQVSSGRYEQFF.

Note on this clonotype: This clone may be a read error of a much larger clone one base away. This rearrangement joins TRBV27 to TRBJ2-4; D may be TRBD1 or TRBD2 (5 bases each). The J call may be incorrect, as the DNA end agrees better with TRBJ2-7. The CDR3 has 15 residues. Germline V gene data show CDR1 as MNHEY and CDR2 as SMNVEV (reference sequence). CDR3 coding DNA: TGTGCCCGCAGTTTAGGGGCCGGACTGGGATACGAGCAGTACTTC. As protein: CARSLGAGLGYEQYF.

The V and J genes are TRBV6-4 and TRBJ2-1; D gene unclear. Germline CDR1 reads MRHNA; CDR2 reads SNTAGT. Deletions cut 2 bases from V and 2 bases from J, with 16 bases between. CDR3 size: 17 residues. The CDR3, as DNA: TGTGCCAGCAGTGACGGTGGGGTTACTACCCCCTACAATGAGCAGTTCTTC. This sequence encodes CASSDGGVTTPYNEQFF.

The chain has TRBV6-5 and TRBJ2-6; TRBD1 aligns across 8 bases. This CDR3 contains 16 residues. With V trimmed by 9 bases and J by 0 bases, 7 bases remained unmatched. The germline V gene encodes CDR1 MNHEY and CDR2 SVGAGI. The chain's CDR3 is CASRGTGPSGANVLTF. As DNA, the CDR3 is TGTGCCAGTAGGGGGACAGGTCCCTCTGGGGCCAACGTCCTGACTTTC.

This clonotype was picked up a small number of times. The chain combines TRBV29-1 with TRBJ2-5; the match to TRBD1 covers 11 bases. Germline CDR1 reads SQVTM; CDR2 reads ANQGSEA. The CDR3 spans 15 residues. The V gene end was trimmed by 3 bases and the J gene end by 1 base; junction bases not matched to a gene: 4. The CDR3 DNA follows: TGCAGCGTTGATGGACAGGGGGCCCTCCAAGAGACCCAGTACTTC. Protein product: CSVDGQGALQETQYF. The entire variable domain, with the rest obtained from reference TRBV29-1 and TRBJ2-5, is as follows: SAVISQKPSRDICQRGTSLTIQCQVDSQVTMMFWYRQQPGQSLTLIATANQGSEATYESGFVIDKFPISRPNLTFSTLTVSNMSPEDSSIYLCSVDGQGALQETQYFGPGTRLLVL.

In this sample, this clonotype turned up many times. V gene TRBV5-5 combines with J gene TRBJ2-3, with no clear D. The germline CDR1 and CDR2 sequences are SGHKS and YYEKEE (reference sequence). The V and J ends lost 0 bases and 8 bases respectively, with 16 bases between them. The length of the CDR3 is 15 residues. The CDR3 DNA follows: TGTGCCAGCAGCTTGGGTTCCCGAACCCCGGGTACGCAGTATTTT. Its translation is CASSLGSRTPGTQYF.

This clonotype was seen repeatedly, ten times or more. This CDR3 is CASSQDPSETQYF. DNA for the CDR3: TGCGCCAGCAGCCAAGATCCATCGGAGACCCAGTACTTC. The rearrangement links TRBV4-1 to TRBJ2-5; D unresolved. Germline CDR1 is MGHRA and CDR2 is YSYEKL. The CDR3 is made up of 13 amino acids. V was clipped by 0 bases and J by 5 bases, with 7 bases between them.

This clonotype was seen many times. The chain joins TRBV5-1 to TRBJ2-3, with D perhaps matching TRBD2 (5 bases). The CDR3 is 14 amino acids. The V gene lost 7 bases and the J gene lost 0 bases, with 12 bases spanning the gap. Germline CDR1 is SGHRS and CDR2 is YFSETQ. The CDR3 DNA reads as TGCGCCAGCTTCCGGGGTGAGAGCACAGATACGCAGTATTTT. The encoded protein is CASFRGESTDTQYF.

Concerning this clonotype: A much larger clone differs from this one at a single base, so this may be a read error. The V and J genes are TRBV29-1 and TRBJ2-5, with unresolved D. The CDR3 is made up of 14 amino acids. Trimming stripped 4 bases from V and 11 bases from J, with 23 bases between. Germline CDR1 SQVTM, CDR2 ANQGSEA. The CDR3 sequence: CSVGTVKGSDEQYF. CDR3 DNA sequence: TGCAGCGTTGGGACCGTCAAGGGATCGGATGAGCAGTACTTC.

The genes are TRBV3-1 and TRBJ2-3; a weak D match, TRBD2 (5 bases). The CDR3 totals 15 residues. The germline V and J ends were trimmed by 2 bases and 6 bases, with 15 bases remaining between them. Germline V gene sequence: CDR1 LGHDT, CDR2 YNNKEL (reference sequence). The CDR3 DNA follows: TGTGCCAGCAGCCAAACAAGGCCGGGCGGGGATACGCAGTATTTT. The encoded protein is CASSQTRPGGDTQYF.

Only a few counts were recorded for this clonotype. The V gene is TRBV20-1, the J gene TRBJ2-7; no reliable D call. This CDR3 is 13 amino acids long. Germline V gene data show CDR1 as DFQATT and CDR2 as SNEGSKA (reference sequence). Trimming shortened V by 0 bases and J by 2 bases, and 8 bases separated the two germline ends. The CDR3 sequence: CSARDRTAYEQYF. The CDR3 DNA follows: TGCAGTGCTAGAGATCGAACAGCCTACGAGCAGTACTTC.

This clonotype came up a few times. V is TRBV7-2 and J is TRBJ1-6, with D unresolved. Between the trimmed V and J ends, which lost 1 base and 9 bases, there was a span of 7 bases. The CDR3 runs 13 residues. The germline CDR1 and CDR2 sequences are SGHTA and FQGNSA. As DNA, the CDR3 is TGTGCCAGCAGCTTAGGTTTATTTTCACCCCTCCACTTT. Translated: CASSLGLFSPLHF.

On this clonotype: Being one base from a much bigger clone, this may be a read error. The chain uses TRBV10-3 and TRBJ2-1, with 11 bases fitting TRBD2. This CDR3 region has 13 residues. Trimming took 10 bases from V and 11 from J; bases not matched to a gene: 10. Germline V gene sequence: CDR1 ENHRY, CDR2 SYGVKD. The CDR3 region has the DNA TGTGCCACCGTAGCGGGAGGGCCGAATAAGCAGTTCTTC. Encoded protein: CATVAGGPNKQFF.

The chain uses TRBV5-1 and TRBJ2-1, with 7 bases identical to TRBD2. The CDR3 spans 14 residues. Germline-derived CDR1 and CDR2 are SGHRS and YFSETQ. After removal of 4 bases from V and 6 bases from J, the junction contained 7 bases not matched to a gene. CDR3 in amino acids: CASSPGLVVNEQFF. In DNA, the CDR3 is TGCGCCAGCAGCCCCGGACTAGTGGTCAATGAGCAGTTCTTC.